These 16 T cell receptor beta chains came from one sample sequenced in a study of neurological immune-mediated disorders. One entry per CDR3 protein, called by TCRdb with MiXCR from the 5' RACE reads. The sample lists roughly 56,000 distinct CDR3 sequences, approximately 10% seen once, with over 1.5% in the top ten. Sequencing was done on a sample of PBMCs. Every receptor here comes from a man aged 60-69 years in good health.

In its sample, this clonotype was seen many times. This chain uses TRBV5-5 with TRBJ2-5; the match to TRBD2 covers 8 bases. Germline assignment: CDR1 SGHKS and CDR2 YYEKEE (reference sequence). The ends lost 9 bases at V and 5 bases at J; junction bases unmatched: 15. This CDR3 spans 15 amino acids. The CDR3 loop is CATSSDRGGLETQYF. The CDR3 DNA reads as TGTGCCACCTCCTCCGATCGGGGGGGGCTTGAGACCCAGTACTTC.

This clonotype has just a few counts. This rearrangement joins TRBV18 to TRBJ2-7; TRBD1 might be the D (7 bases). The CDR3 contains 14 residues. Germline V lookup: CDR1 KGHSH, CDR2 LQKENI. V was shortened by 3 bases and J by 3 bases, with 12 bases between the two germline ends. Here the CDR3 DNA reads TGTGCCAGCTCACCTAACAGGGGACTCTACGAGCAGTACTTC. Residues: CASSPNRGLYEQYF.

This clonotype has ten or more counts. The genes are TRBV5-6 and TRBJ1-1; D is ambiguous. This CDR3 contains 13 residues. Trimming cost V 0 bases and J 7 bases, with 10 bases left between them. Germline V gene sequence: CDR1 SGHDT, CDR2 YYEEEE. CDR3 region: CASSLVPVSEAFF. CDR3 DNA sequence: TGTGCCAGCAGCTTGGTACCCGTTAGTGAAGCTTTCTTT.

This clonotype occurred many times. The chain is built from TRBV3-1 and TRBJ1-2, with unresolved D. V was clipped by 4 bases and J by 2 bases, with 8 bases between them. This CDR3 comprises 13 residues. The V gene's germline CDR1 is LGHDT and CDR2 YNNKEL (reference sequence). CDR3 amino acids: CASSLSGNYGYTF. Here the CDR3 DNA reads TGTGCCAGCAGCCTGAGTGGGAACTATGGCTACACCTTC.

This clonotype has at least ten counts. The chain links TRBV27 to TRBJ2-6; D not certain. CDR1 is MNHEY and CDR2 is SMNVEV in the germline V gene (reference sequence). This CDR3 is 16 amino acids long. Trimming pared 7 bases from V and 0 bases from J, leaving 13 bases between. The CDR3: CASTGSFFSGANVLTF. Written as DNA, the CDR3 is TGTGCCAGCACCGGCAGTTTTTTCTCTGGGGCCAACGTCCTGACTTTC.

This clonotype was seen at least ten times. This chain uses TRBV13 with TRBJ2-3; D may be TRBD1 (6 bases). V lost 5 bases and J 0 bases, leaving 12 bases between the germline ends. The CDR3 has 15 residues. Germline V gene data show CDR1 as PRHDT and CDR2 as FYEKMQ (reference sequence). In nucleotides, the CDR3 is TGTGCCAGCAGCCCGACAGGACTGAGCACAGATACGCAGTATTTT. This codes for CASSPTGLSTDTQYF. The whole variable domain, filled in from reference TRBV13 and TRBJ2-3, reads AAGVIQSPRHLIKEKRETATLKCYPIPRHDTVYWYQQGPGQDPQFLISFYEKMQSDKGSIPDRFSAQQFSDYHSELNMSSLELGDSALYFCASSPTGLSTDTQYFGPGTRLTVL.

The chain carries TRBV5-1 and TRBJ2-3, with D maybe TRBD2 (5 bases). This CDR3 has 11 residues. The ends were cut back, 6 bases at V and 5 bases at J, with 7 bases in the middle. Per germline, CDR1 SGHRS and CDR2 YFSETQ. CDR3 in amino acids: CASNRGDTQYF. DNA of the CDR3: TGCGCCAGCAATCGGGGAGATACGCAGTATTTT.

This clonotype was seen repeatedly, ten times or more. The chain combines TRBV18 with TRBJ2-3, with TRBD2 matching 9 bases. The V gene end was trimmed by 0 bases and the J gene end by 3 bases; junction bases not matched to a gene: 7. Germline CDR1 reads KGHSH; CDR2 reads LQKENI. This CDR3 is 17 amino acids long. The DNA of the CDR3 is TGTGCCAGCTCACCACCTCGAAGCGGGGGGAGGACAGATACGCAGTATTTT. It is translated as CASSPPRSGGRTDTQYF.

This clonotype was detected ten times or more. For the CDR3, the DNA is TGCAGTGCTAGAAAAAGCACAGATACGCAGTATTTT. It encodes CSARKSTDTQYF. The V call is TRBV20-1, the J call TRBJ2-3; the D is unclear. The CDR3 sequence is 12 residues long. Deletions cut 2 bases from V and 0 bases from J, with 3 bases between. The V gene's germline CDR1 is DFQATT and CDR2 SNEGSKA (reference sequence).

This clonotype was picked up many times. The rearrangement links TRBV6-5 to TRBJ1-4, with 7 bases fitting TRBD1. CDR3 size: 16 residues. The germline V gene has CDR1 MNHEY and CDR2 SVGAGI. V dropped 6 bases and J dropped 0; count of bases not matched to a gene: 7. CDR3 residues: CASSLRGTATNEKLFF. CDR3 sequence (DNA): TGTGCCAGCAGCCTACGAGGGACAGCAACTAATGAAAAACTGTTTTTT.

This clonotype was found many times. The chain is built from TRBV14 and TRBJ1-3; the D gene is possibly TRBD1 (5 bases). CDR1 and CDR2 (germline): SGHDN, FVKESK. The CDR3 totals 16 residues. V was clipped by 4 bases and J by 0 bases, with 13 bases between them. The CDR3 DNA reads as TGTGCCAGCAGCCCCCCGGGACCACTCTCTGGAAACACCATATATTTT. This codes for CASSPPGPLSGNTIYF. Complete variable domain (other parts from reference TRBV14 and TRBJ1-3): EAGVTQFPSHSVIEKGQTVTLRCDPISGHDNLYWYRRVMGKEIKFLLHFVKESKQDESGMPNNRFLAERTGGTYSTLKVQPAELEDSGVYFCASSPPGPLSGNTIYFGEGSWLTVV.

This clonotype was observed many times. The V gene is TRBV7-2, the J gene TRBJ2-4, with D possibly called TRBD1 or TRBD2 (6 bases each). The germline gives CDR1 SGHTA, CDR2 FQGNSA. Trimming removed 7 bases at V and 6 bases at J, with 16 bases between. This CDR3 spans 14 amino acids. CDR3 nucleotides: TGTGCCAGCACCCCGGAGGGGGGCCCAAACATTCAGTACTTC. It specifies CASTPEGGPNIQYF.

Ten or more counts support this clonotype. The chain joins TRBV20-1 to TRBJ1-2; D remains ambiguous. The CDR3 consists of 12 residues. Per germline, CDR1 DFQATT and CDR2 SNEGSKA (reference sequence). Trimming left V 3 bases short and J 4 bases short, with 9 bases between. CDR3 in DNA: TGCAGTGCTAGCGATCCCATCTATGGCTACACCTTC. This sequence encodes CSASDPIYGYTF.

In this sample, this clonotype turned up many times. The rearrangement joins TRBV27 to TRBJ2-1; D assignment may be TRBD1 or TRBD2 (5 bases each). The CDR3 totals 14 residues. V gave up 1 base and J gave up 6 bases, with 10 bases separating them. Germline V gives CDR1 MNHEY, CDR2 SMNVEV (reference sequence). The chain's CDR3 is CASSLLGTGNEQFF. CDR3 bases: TGTGCCAGCAGTTTATTGGGGACGGGCAATGAGCAGTTCTTC.

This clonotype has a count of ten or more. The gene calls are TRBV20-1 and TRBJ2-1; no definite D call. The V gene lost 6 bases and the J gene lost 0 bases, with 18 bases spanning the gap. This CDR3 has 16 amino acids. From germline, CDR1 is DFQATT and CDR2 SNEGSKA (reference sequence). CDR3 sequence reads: CSASPLRPDSYNEQFF. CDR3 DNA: TGCAGTGCCTCCCCTCTGCGGCCTGACTCCTACAATGAGCAGTTCTTC.

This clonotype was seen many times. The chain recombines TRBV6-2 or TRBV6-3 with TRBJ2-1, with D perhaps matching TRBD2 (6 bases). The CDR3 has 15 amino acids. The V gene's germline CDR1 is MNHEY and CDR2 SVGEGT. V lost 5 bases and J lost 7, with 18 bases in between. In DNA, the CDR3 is TGTGCCAGCAGTCCATTCGCCGGGGGTGGGAATGAGCAGTTCTTC. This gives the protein CASSPFAGGGNEQFF.